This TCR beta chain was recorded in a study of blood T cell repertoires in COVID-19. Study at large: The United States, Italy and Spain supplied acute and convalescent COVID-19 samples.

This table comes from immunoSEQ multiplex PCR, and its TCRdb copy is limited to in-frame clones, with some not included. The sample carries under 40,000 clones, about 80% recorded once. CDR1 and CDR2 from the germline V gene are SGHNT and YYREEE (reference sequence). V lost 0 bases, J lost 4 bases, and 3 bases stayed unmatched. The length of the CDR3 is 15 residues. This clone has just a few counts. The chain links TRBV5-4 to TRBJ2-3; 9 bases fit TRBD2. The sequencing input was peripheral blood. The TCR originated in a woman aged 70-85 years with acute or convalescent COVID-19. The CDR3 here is CASSLASGVADTQYF. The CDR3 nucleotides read TGTGCCAGCAGCTTGGCTAGCGGGGTAGCAGATACGCAGTATTTT.